This is a list of T cell receptor beta chains from one sample in a study of shared clonotypes between healthy human individuals. The protocol was immunoSEQ multiplex PCR, while the TCRdb copy is restricted to in-frame clones and leaves out a portion. The sample yields fewer than 3 million clones, 92% seen once. The sequencing sample was made of naive CD4+ T cells from PBMCs. These receptors originate from a man aged 18-30 years in good health. Some clones in this sample may be carry-over from other donors' samples. CDR3s include the opening cysteine and the closing phenylalanine or tryptophan. D genes are given only for firm matches. Not all rows give a size; the values are once, few, many and, for expanded clones, a class.

clone size,D gene,V gene,J gene,CDR3 protein,CDR3 DNA
.,TRBD1,TRBV7-3,TRBJ2-3,CASSPTGLADTQYF,TGTGCCAGCAGCCCGACAGGGTTAGCAGATACGCAGTATTTT
.,.,TRBV2,TRBJ2-5,CASSLGPQGETQYF,TGTGCCAGCAGCTTGGGACCGCAGGGGGAGACCCAGTACTTC
.,.,TRBV28,TRBJ1-1,CASSLGLNEAFF,TGTGCCAGCAGTTTAGGGCTAAATGAAGCTTTCTTT
.,.,TRBV6-5,TRBJ2-5,CASRYNWEQETQYF,TGTGCCAGCAGATACAATTGGGAACAAGAGACCCAGTACTTC
once,.,TRBV29-1,TRBJ1-2,CSGASGANYGYTF,TGCAGCGGGGCGTCAGGGGCCAACTATGGCTACACCTTC
.,.,TRBV9,TRBJ1-4,CASSAQGAGDEKLFF,TGTGCCAGCAGCGCTCAAGGAGCTGGGGATGAAAAACTGTTTTTT
.,.,TRBV6-5,TRBJ1-6,CASSYSRPRTNSPLHF,TGTGCCAGCAGTTACTCCCGCCCTCGCACGAATTCACCCCTCCACTTT
once,.,TRBV28,TRBJ2-7,CASSRGSLYEQYF,TGTGCCAGCAGTAGGGGCTCCCTCTACGAGCAGTACTTC
.,TRBD2,TRBV19,TRBJ2-5,CASSIGTSQETQYF,TGTGCCAGTAGTATAGGGACTAGTCAAGAGACCCAGTACTTC
.,TRBD2,TRBV5-8,TRBJ2-1,CASSQTYRGRGLAAENEQFF,TGTGCCAGCAGCCAGACCTACAGGGGACGGGGACTAGCGGCTGAGAATGAGCAGTTCTTC
once,.,TRBV7-3,TRBJ2-3,CASSLWGSTDTQYF,TGTGCCAGCAGCCTTTGGGGGAGCACAGATACGCAGTATTTT
.,TRBD1,TRBV2,TRBJ2-1,CASRKTGGVYNEQFF,TGTGCCAGCAGGAAAACAGGGGGCGTCTACAATGAGCAGTTCTTC
.,.,TRBV10-3,TRBJ2-7,CAISLGRGSYEQYF,TGTGCCATCAGTCTCGGCAGGGGCTCCTACGAGCAGTACTTC
.,TRBD2,TRBV4-2,TRBJ2-7,CASRQVAGSSYEQYF,TGTGCCAGCAGGCAAGTAGCGGGCAGCTCCTACGAGCAGTACTTC
.,TRBD1,TRBV6-5,TRBJ1-4,CASSYIQGAPNEKLFF,TGTGCCAGCAGTTACATACAGGGGGCTCCTAATGAAAAACTGTTTTTT
.,.,TRBV6-6,TRBJ1-2,CASSRQGRNYGYTF,TGTGCCAGCAGTCGGCAGGGCCGTAACTATGGCTACACCTTC
.,.,TRBV9,TRBJ1-1,CASSPLLGGRIEAFF,TGTGCCAGCAGCCCACTACTCGGCGGACGGATAGAAGCTTTCTTT
.,.,TRBV28,TRBJ1-6,CASSFGGPDSPLHF,TGTGCCAGCAGTTTTGGCGGACCCGATTCACCCCTCCACTTT
once,.,TRBV27,TRBJ2-3,CASSPRGRHATDTQYF,TGTGCCAGCAGTCCACGGGGACGGCATGCGACAGATACGCAGTATTTT